The T cell receptor beta chain under discussion was sequenced for a study of blood T cell repertoires in COVID-19. Turning to the study itself: PBMCs, B-cell-depleted T cells, or T cells were the source of the cDNA or gDNA that made up the material.

This table comes from immunoSEQ multiplex PCR, and its TCRdb copy is limited to in-frame clones, with some not included. This table holds about 60,000 clones, roughly 83% found once. Enrolled during active infection, Seattle patients were then followed longitudinally. This TCR came from a man aged 25 to 45 with COVID-19, enrolled during active disease. Material: peripheral blood.

Here the CDR3 reads CASSLTSPSTDTQYF. CDR3 sequence (DNA): TGTGCCAGCAGCCTGACTAGCCCTAGCACAGATACGCAGTATTTT. V usage is TRBV11-1 and J usage is TRBJ2-3, with 7 nucleotides matching TRBD2. The length of the CDR3 is 15 residues. Germline loops: CDR1 SGHAT, CDR2 FQDESV (reference sequence). V was pared by 5 bases and J by 0 bases, with 5 bases of the junction left unmatched.